The 28 T cell receptor beta chains in this list originate from one sample, sequenced in a study of blood T cell repertoires in COVID-19. Libraries were prepared by immunoSEQ multiplex PCR; TCRdb keeps only in-frame clonotypes and omits some of them. The sample holds some 380,000 clones, roughly 86% seen once. The sequencing sample was made of peripheral blood. Receptors originate from a human donor with acute or convalescent COVID-19. The donor label of this sample is uncertain.

The J gene is TRBJ1-1, the V gene TRBV4-1; 7 bases are shared with TRBD1. The CDR3 has 15 amino acids. Trimming removed 4 bases from V and 5 bases from J; junction bases left unmatched: 10. Germline V gene lookup returns CDR1 MGHRA and CDR2 YSYEKL. The CDR3 reads CASSPSDRRGTEAFF. CDR3 nucleotides: TGCGCCAGCAGCCCCTCGGACAGGAGAGGGACTGAAGCTTTCTTT.

V gene TRBV11-2 combines with J gene TRBJ2-7, with a tentative D call TRBD2 (6 bases). CDR1 is SGHAT and CDR2 is FQNNGV in the germline V gene. V was shortened by 5 bases and J by 4 bases, with 18 bases between the two germline ends. CDR3 length: 15 residues. The chain's CDR3 is CASSPRGGARYEQYF. CDR3 nucleotides: TGTGCCAGCAGCCCCCGGGGCGGGGCGAGATACGAGCAGTACTTC. Using reference TRBV11-2 and TRBJ2-7 for the parts outside the CDR3, the full variable domain is EAGVAQSPRYKIIEKRQSVAFWCNPISGHATLYWYQQILGQGPKLLIQFQNNGVVDDSQLPKDRFSAERLKGVDSTLKIQPAKLEDSAVYLCASSPRGGARYEQYFGPGTRLTVT.

V is TRBV19 and J is TRBJ2-7; TRBD2 agrees at 11 bases. The CDR3 is 16 amino acids. CDR1 and CDR2 (germline): LNHDA, SQIVND (reference sequence). After removal of 4 bases from V and 5 bases from J, the junction contained 10 bases not matched to a gene. The CDR3 is CASSSATSGRTNEQYF. CDR3 DNA sequence: TGTGCCAGTAGTAGCGCCACTAGCGGGAGAACGAACGAGCAGTACTTC.

This clone came up a few times. In DNA, the CDR3 is TGTGCCAGCAGTTTATCCCGACTAGCGGGGTTCACAGATACGCAGTATTTT. Translation gives CASSLSRLAGFTDTQYF. This chain joins TRBV28 and TRBJ2-3; the match to TRBD2 covers 11 bases. The CDR3 totals 17 residues. The ends lost 1 base at V and 2 bases at J; junction bases unmatched: 5. CDR1 is MDHEN, CDR2 SYDVKM, per germline.

This clone appeared once. The chain links TRBV19 to TRBJ1-5, with 8 nucleotides matching TRBD1. Germline values: CDR1 LNHDA, CDR2 SQIVND (reference sequence). With 7 bases clipped from V and 2 bases from J, the junction kept 13 bases outside the gene matches. This CDR3 is 17 amino acids long. The CDR3 sequence: CASTHMGTGARNQPQHF. The CDR3 region has the DNA TGTGCCAGTACCCATATGGGGACAGGAGCGCGCAATCAGCCCCAGCATTTT.

The gene calls are TRBV4-2 and TRBJ1-2; 12 bases agree with TRBD1. The CDR3 contains 17 residues. V shed 0 bases, J shed 4 bases, and the junction held 6 bases outside the gene matches. CDR1 is LGHNA, CDR2 YNFKEQ, per germline. The CDR3, as DNA: TGTGCCAGCAGCCAAGATGGGGGACAGGGGGCACGCTATGGCTACACCTTC. Translated, it gives CASSQDGGQGARYGYTF.

V gene TRBV19 combines with J gene TRBJ1-5; D is perhaps TRBD1 (5 bases). V was clipped by 7 bases and J by 9 bases, with 16 bases between them. From germline, CDR1 is LNHDA and CDR2 SQIVND (reference sequence). The CDR3 length is 13 residues. The CDR3: CASNGDYAGPQHF. CDR3 bases: TGTGCCAGTAATGGGGACTACGCCGGGCCCCAGCATTTT.

The chain couples TRBV19 to TRBJ1-2; D uncertain. The CDR3 covers 13 residues. Germline V gives CDR1 LNHDA, CDR2 SQIVND (reference sequence). V lost 3 bases, J lost 6 bases, and 11 bases lay in between. The CDR3: CASSIQENNGYTF. For the CDR3, the DNA is TGTGCCAGTAGTATTCAGGAAAACAATGGCTACACCTTC.

The chain joins TRBV12-3 or TRBV12-4 to TRBJ1-2; 7 bases map to TRBD1. V shed 6 bases and J 8 bases; nucleotides not matched to a gene: 9. The CDR3 is 13 residues long. The CDR3: CASRRQGTLGYTF. The CDR3, as DNA: TGTGCCAGCAGGAGACAGGGTACGTTGGGCTACACCTTC.

This chain connects TRBV28 to TRBJ2-7, with TRBD2 matching 10 bases. Trimming took 5 bases from V and 3 from J; bases not matched to a gene: 10. CDR3 length equals 16 residues. Germline V lookup: CDR1 MDHEN, CDR2 SYDVKM. The CDR3 DNA follows: TGTGCCAGCAGTCCTCAGGGGCTAGCGGGGGTCTACGAGCAGTACTTC. Encoded protein: CASSPQGLAGVYEQYF.

This sequence joins TRBV3-1 (or the pseudogene TRBV3-2) and TRBJ1-2; tentatively, D is TRBD1 (6 bases). Trimming shortened V by 4 bases and J by 8 bases, and 11 bases separated the two germline ends. The CDR3 consists of 12 residues. The V gene's germline CDR1 is LGHDT and CDR2 YNNKEL (reference sequence). The CDR3, as DNA: TGTGCCAGCAGCCGTACAGGGATGGGCTACACCTTC. Translating gives CASSRTGMGYTF.

This chain links TRBV7-2 with TRBJ1-1; perhaps TRBD1 as D (6 bases). CDR1 is SGHTA and CDR2 is FQGNSA in the germline V gene. Deletions cut 4 bases from V and 3 bases from J, with 24 bases between. The CDR3 has 18 amino acids. In DNA form, the CDR3 reads TGTGCCAGCAGCTCACGGGGGGGGGCGCGGATTGCGGACACTGAAGCTTTCTTT. Its protein is CASSSRGGARIADTEAFF.

Here the CDR3 reads CASNPPRQTYEQYF. The CDR3 DNA is TGTGCCAGCAATCCTCCCCGCCAGACCTACGAGCAGTACTTC. The chain combines TRBV5-5 with TRBJ2-7, with D uncertain. V was clipped by 6 bases and J by 2 bases, with 15 bases between them. Germline lookup yields CDR1 SGHKS and CDR2 YYEKEE (reference sequence). CDR3 length: 14 residues.

This sequence joins TRBV27 and TRBJ1-5; D not certain. Germline CDR1 MNHEY, CDR2 SMNVEV (reference sequence). CDR3 length equals 15 residues. Deletions cut 3 bases from V and 0 bases from J, with 9 bases between. The CDR3 loop reads CASSFRQTSNQPQHF. As DNA, the CDR3 is TGTGCCAGCAGTTTTCGACAAACTAGCAATCAGCCCCAGCATTTT.

The V gene is TRBV9, the J gene TRBJ2-7; D is undetermined. V lost 0 bases to trimming and J lost 2 bases, with 12 bases between them. The CDR3 contains 15 residues. CDR1 SGDLS and CDR2 YYNGEE come from the germline V gene. CDR3 sequence: CASSVDAVLTYEQYF. The CDR3 DNA is TGTGCCAGCAGCGTAGATGCGGTTCTCACCTACGAGCAGTACTTC.

The chain has TRBV19 and TRBJ2-3, with 9 bases lining up with TRBD2. The germline gives CDR1 LNHDA, CDR2 SQIVND (reference sequence). This CDR3 has 14 amino acids. Trimming at V came to 5 bases and at J to 4 bases, leaving 4 bases not matched to a gene. The CDR3, as DNA: TGTGCCAGTAGTTTACGACTAGCGGCAGATACGCAGTATTTT. Protein product: CASSLRLAADTQYF. The entire variable domain, with the rest obtained from reference TRBV19 and TRBJ2-3, is as follows: DGGITQSPKYLFRKEGQNVTLSCEQNLNHDAMYWYRQDPGQGLRLIYYSQIVNDFQKGDIAEGYSVSREKKESFPLTVTSAQKNPTAFYLCASSLRLAADTQYFGPGTRLTVL.

The chain recombines TRBV25-1 with TRBJ2-5; 9 bases fit TRBD1. Germline V gene lookup returns CDR1 MGHDK and CDR2 SYGVNS. The ends lost 0 bases at V and 4 bases at J; junction bases unmatched: 12. The CDR3 spans 18 residues. Here the CDR3 reads CASSEYYNGQGSRETQYF. The DNA of the CDR3 is TGTGCCAGCAGTGAATATTACAACGGACAGGGGTCGCGAGAGACCCAGTACTTC.

The chain combines TRBV30 with TRBJ1-1; D possibly corresponds to TRBD1 (5 bases). The CDR3 extends over 15 amino acids. Germline CDR1 GTSNPN, CDR2 SVGIG (reference sequence). Trimming took off 0 bases at V and 0 bases at J, with 11 bases between the two ends. The CDR3 is CAWSVRRGMNTEAFF. The CDR3 nucleotides are TGTGCCTGGAGTGTACGTCGGGGGATGAACACTGAAGCTTTCTTT.

The rearrangement uses TRBV27 and TRBJ2-7; D gene ambiguous. V was trimmed by 3 bases and J by 2 bases, leaving 11 bases between them. The length of the CDR3 is 14 residues. Germline values: CDR1 MNHEY, CDR2 SMNVEV (reference sequence). The CDR3 loop reads CASSFSAVTYEQYF. CDR3 DNA sequence: TGTGCCAGCAGTTTTTCGGCGGTGACCTACGAGCAGTACTTC.

The gene calls are TRBV7-6 and TRBJ1-1, with D perhaps matching TRBD1 (5 bases). This CDR3 region has 15 residues. V lost 4 bases, J lost 7 bases, and 19 bases lay in between. Germline CDR1 is SGHVS and CDR2 is FNYEAQ. In DNA, the CDR3 is TGTGCCAGCAGCTCTGGGCTTCGTCCGGGACTTGAAGCTTTCTTT. It encodes CASSSGLRPGLEAFF.

The rearrangement joins TRBV6-5 to TRBJ2-1; tentatively, D is TRBD2 (6 bases). The CDR3 is 15 residues long. Trimming took 2 bases from V and 5 from J, leaving 13 bases between them. Germline V gene lookup returns CDR1 MNHEY and CDR2 SVGAGI. CDR3 loop: CASSYGGRSNNEQFF. The CDR3 nucleotides read TGTGCCAGCAGTTACGGTGGGAGGAGTAACAATGAGCAGTTCTTC.

The V call is TRBV3-1 (or the pseudogene TRBV3-2), the J call TRBJ2-3; no reliable D call. The ends were cut back, 4 bases at V and 3 bases at J, with 11 bases in the middle. CDR1 LGHDT and CDR2 YNNKEL come from the germline V gene (reference sequence). The CDR3 sequence is 14 residues long. The CDR3 bases are TGTGCCAGCAGCCGGTCAGCGAGGACAGATACGCAGTATTTT. Protein: CASSRSARTDTQYF.

The rearrangement links TRBV9 to TRBJ1-2, with a possible D match to TRBD1 (5 bases). V lost 5 bases, J lost 7 bases, and 12 bases lay in between. CDR1 and CDR2 (germline): SGDLS, YYNGEE. The CDR3 spans 12 residues. The CDR3 DNA follows: TGTGCCAGCAGACCAGGGTTGGGTGGCTACACCTTC. This gives the protein CASRPGLGGYTF.

The chain employs TRBV5-6 and TRBJ1-5, with a weak D call TRBD1 (5 bases). The CDR3 has 13 residues. V was trimmed by 2 bases and J by 7 bases, leaving 10 bases between them. Germline CDR1 is SGHDT and CDR2 is YYEEEE. The chain's CDR3 is CASSFGRGQPQHF. DNA for the CDR3: TGTGCCAGCAGCTTTGGGCGGGGCCAGCCCCAGCATTTT.

CDR3 coding DNA: TGTGCCAGCAGCTCACAGGGCTTTGGTGAAGCTTTCTTT. This gives the protein CASSSQGFGEAFF. The gene calls are TRBV5-6 and TRBJ1-1; a possible D gene is TRBD1 (6 bases). V lost 3 bases to trimming and J lost 7 bases, with 13 bases between them. Germline V lookup: CDR1 SGHDT, CDR2 YYEEEE. The CDR3 has 13 amino acids. Looking up the rest from reference TRBV5-6 and TRBJ1-1 gives the full variable domain: DAGVTQSPTHLIKTRGQQVTLRCSPKSGHDTVSWYQQALGQGPQFIFQYYEEEERQRGNFPDRFSGHQFPNYSSELNVNALLLGDSALYLCASSSQGFGEAFFGQGTRLTVV.

This sequence joins TRBV27 and TRBJ2-1; 9 bases agree with TRBD2. Per the germline V gene, CDR1 is MNHEY and CDR2 is SMNVEV (reference sequence). After removal of 9 bases from V and 3 bases from J, the junction contained 9 bases not matched to a gene. This CDR3 has 15 residues. The DNA for the CDR3 is TGTGCCAGTACCCGAGGGACTAGCCGCTACAATGAGCAGTTCTTC. Protein: CASTRGTSRYNEQFF.

This chain connects TRBV7-6 to TRBJ2-3, with 8 bases matching TRBD1. This CDR3 has 15 amino acids. The V gene's germline CDR1 is SGHVS and CDR2 FNYEAQ. Trimming removed 5 bases from V and 3 bases from J; junction bases left unmatched: 7. CDR3 in amino acids: CASSPRTGFTDTQYF. The CDR3 coding sequence is TGTGCCAGCAGCCCCCGGACAGGGTTTACAGATACGCAGTATTTT. Combining the CDR3 with reference TRBV7-6 and TRBJ2-3 gives the whole variable domain GAGVSQSPRYKVTKRGQDVALRCDPISGHVSLYWYRQALGQGPEFLTYFNYEAQQDKSGLPNDRFSAERPEGSISTLTIQRTEQRDSAMYRCASSPRTGFTDTQYFGPGTRLTVL.

This sequence joins TRBV18 and TRBJ1-1; no clear D gene. Germline CDR1 and CDR2: KGHSH and LQKENI. Trimming shortened V by 4 bases and J by 0 bases, and 9 bases separated the two germline ends. CDR3 length equals 14 residues. CDR3 region: CASSQTPMNTEAFF. The DNA for the CDR3 is TGTGCCAGCTCACAGACACCCATGAACACTGAAGCTTTCTTT. Looking up the rest from reference TRBV18 and TRBJ1-1 gives the full variable domain: NAGVMQNPRHLVRRRGQEARLRCSPMKGHSHVYWYRQLPEEGLKFMVYLQKENIIDESGMPKERFSAEFPKEGPSILRIQQVVRGDSAAYFCASSQTPMNTEAFFGQGTRLTVV.